One sample yielded the 18 T cell receptor beta chains listed below, sequenced in a study of response to subunit inactivated influenza vaccine. TCRdb re-called the RT-PCR reads with MiXCR, one entry per CDR3 protein. The sample yields roughly 620,000 distinct CDR3 sequences, approximately 10% seen once. This sample also belongs to another study, concerning T cells expressing NK-cell markers. This second report adds: TCR beta cDNA was made by 5'RACE template switching with UMIs.

Sequenced material: PBMCs from blood, taken on the day of vaccination. The receptors stem from a man aged 50-59 years who received an inactivated influenza vaccine.

V usage is TRBV9 and J usage is TRBJ2-1, with TRBD2 matching 7 bases. Per the germline V gene, CDR1 is SGDLS and CDR2 is YYNGEE. V trimming: 2 bases; J trimming: 9 bases; junction bases outside the gene matches: 8. The CDR3 consists of 14 residues. The chain's CDR3 is CASSVNSGFGEQFF. The CDR3 DNA sequence: TGTGCCAGCAGCGTTAATAGCGGGTTCGGTGAGCAGTTCTTC.

The sample holds many counts of this clonotype. V usage is TRBV12-3 or TRBV12-4 and J usage is TRBJ2-7; tentatively, D is TRBD1 (5 bases). Trimming shortened V by 1 base and J by 4 bases, and 8 bases separated the two germline ends. CDR3 size: 13 residues. The CDR3 bases are TGTGCCAGCAGTTTAGGGGGCCGGTACGAGCAGTACTTC. It translates to CASSLGGRYEQYF.

The CDR3 DNA is TGTGCCAGCAGCCACAGGACAGGGGACAATGAGCAGTTCTTC. The encoded protein is CASSHRTGDNEQFF. The chain links TRBV7-2 to TRBJ2-1; the match to TRBD1 covers 9 bases. J lost 5 bases, V lost 5 bases, and 4 bases had no gene match. The CDR3 is made up of 14 amino acids. Germline CDR1 and CDR2: SGHTA and FQGNSA.

This rearrangement joins TRBV5-1 to TRBJ2-7, with 9 bases fitting TRBD2. The CDR3 loop spans 16 amino acids. V shed 0 bases and J 4 bases; nucleotides not matched to a gene: 8. CDR1 is SGHRS, CDR2 YFSETQ, per germline. CDR3 protein: CASSLGPLAGKYEQYF. CDR3 nucleotide sequence: TGCGCCAGCAGCTTGGGTCCGCTAGCGGGAAAGTACGAGCAGTACTTC.

This clonotype was seen a handful of times. The V and J genes are TRBV7-2 and TRBJ2-2, with 8 bases matching TRBD2. V lost 4 bases and J lost 4; bases outside the gene matches: 11. This CDR3 is 17 amino acids long. Germline assignment: CDR1 SGHTA and CDR2 FQGNSA. CDR3 protein: CASSSGGFAASTGELFF. The CDR3, as DNA: TGTGCCAGCAGCTCGGGGGGGTTTGCCGCGAGCACCGGGGAGCTGTTTTTT.

This clonotype was seen repeatedly, ten times or more. V is TRBV20-1 and J is TRBJ2-3; the D gene is possibly TRBD1 (6 bases). This CDR3 is 14 amino acids long. CDR1 and CDR2 from the germline V gene are DFQATT and SNEGSKA (reference sequence). V lost 5 bases, J lost 6 bases, and 18 bases lay in between. CDR3 sequence: CSAGGQPRRDTQYF. In nucleotides, the CDR3 is TGCAGTGCTGGAGGACAGCCACGAAGGGATACGCAGTATTTT.

This clonotype was found many times. The chain is built from TRBV12-3 or TRBV12-4 and TRBJ1-6, with 7 bases matching TRBD1. J was trimmed by 10 bases and V by 1 base; bases with no gene match: 7. The CDR3 has 15 residues. CDR3 in DNA: TGTGCCAGCAGTTTAGGGGACAGAGTAGGATCACCCCTCCACTTT. Its translation is CASSLGDRVGSPLHF.

This rearrangement joins TRBV24-1 to TRBJ2-1, with a possible D match to TRBD1 (6 bases). CDR1 KGHDR and CDR2 SFDVKD come from the germline V gene. V was pared by 6 bases and J by 5 bases, with 10 bases between. The CDR3 totals 13 residues. For the CDR3, the DNA is TGTGCCACCAGTAGGGACATTAACAATGAGCAGTTCTTC. This gives the protein CATSRDINNEQFF.

This clonotype has at least ten counts. CDR3 coding DNA: TGCGCCAGCAGCGAAACTAGCGGGAAGAATGAGCAGTTCTTC. Translation: CASSETSGKNEQFF. V and J are TRBV5-1 and TRBJ2-1; 10 bases map to TRBD2. The CDR3 contains 14 residues. J lost 7 bases, V lost 4 bases, and 5 bases had no gene match. The germline V gene encodes CDR1 SGHRS and CDR2 YFSETQ.

The chain combines TRBV20-1 with TRBJ2-7; D is possibly TRBD2 (6 bases). Germline lookup yields CDR1 DFQATT and CDR2 SNEGSKA (reference sequence). The V and J ends lost 5 bases and 0 bases respectively, with 11 bases between them. The CDR3 length is 13 residues. CDR3 DNA: TGCAGTGCTCCCGGGACTTTCTCCTACGAGCAGTACTTC. Its translation is CSAPGTFSYEQYF.

This clonotype was recorded a few times. The chain joins TRBV9 to TRBJ2-1; TRBD2 agrees at 10 bases. Unmatched junction bases numbered 12, after V lost 4 bases and J lost 8 bases. CDR1 is SGDLS, CDR2 YYNGEE, per germline. The CDR3 has 16 amino acids. In DNA, the CDR3 is TGTGCCAGCAGCCCCAGGTCAAGCGGGGGGGGCTATGAGCAGTTCTTC. This sequence encodes CASSPRSSGGGYEQFF.

The gene calls are TRBV2 and TRBJ2-7, with TRBD1 as a possible D gene (6 bases). Trimming stripped 6 bases from V and 0 bases from J, with 9 bases between. Germline CDR1 is SNHLY and CDR2 is FYNNEI. The CDR3 has 13 residues. The CDR3 here is CASRRDTSYEQYF. Written as DNA, the CDR3 is TGTGCCAGCAGACGGGACACCTCCTACGAGCAGTACTTC.

V gene TRBV2 combines with J gene TRBJ2-5; D might be TRBD1 or TRBD2, each matching 5 bases. V was trimmed by 7 bases and J by 4 bases, leaving 13 bases between them. Germline values: CDR1 SNHLY, CDR2 FYNNEI. This CDR3 is built from 13 residues. The CDR3 protein is CASTGLGRETQYF. The CDR3 DNA is TGTGCCAGCACGGGGCTCGGAAGAGAGACCCAGTACTTC.

The chain uses TRBV29-1 and TRBJ2-2; 9 bases match TRBD2. Germline V lookup: CDR1 SQVTM, CDR2 ANQGSEA. Trimming removed 7 bases from V and 4 bases from J; junction bases left unmatched: 4. This CDR3 has 13 amino acids. CDR3 amino acids: CSGASGVTGELFF. CDR3 bases: TGCAGCGGCGCTAGCGGGGTCACCGGGGAGCTGTTTTTT.

J is TRBJ2-7 and V is TRBV28; TRBD2 matches at 7 bases. This CDR3 has 16 amino acids. J gave up 0 bases and V 5 bases, and 10 bases lay outside the gene matches. Germline CDR1 MDHEN, CDR2 SYDVKM. The CDR3 DNA reads TGTGCCAGCAGTCCGGCTAGGACTAGACCCTCCTACGAGCAGTACTTC. It encodes CASSPARTRPSYEQYF.

CDR3 coding DNA: TGTGCCAGCAGCTTAGGGATGACAGGGGTTAATTCACCCCTCCACTTT. Encoded protein: CASSLGMTGVNSPLHF. The gene calls are TRBV7-2 and TRBJ1-6, with 8 bases fitting TRBD1. The CDR3 extends over 16 amino acids. Germline loops: CDR1 SGHTA, CDR2 FQGNSA. The ends lost 1 base at V and 6 bases at J; junction bases unmatched: 5.

This clonotype was seen only a few times. This rearrangement joins TRBV4-3 to TRBJ2-7, with TRBD1 matching 7 bases. Germline CDR1 LGHNA, CDR2 YSLEER. V dropped 3 bases and J dropped 2; count of bases not matched to a gene: 4. This CDR3 region has 14 residues. The CDR3 reads CASSQGDSTYEQYF. The CDR3 DNA is TGCGCCAGCAGCCAGGGGGACAGCACCTACGAGCAGTACTTC.

This clonotype has a handful of counts. V gene TRBV11-2 combines with J gene TRBJ2-2, with D perhaps TRBD2 (6 bases). The germline V gene encodes CDR1 SGHAT and CDR2 FQNNGV. CDR3 length: 16 amino acids. Trimming left V 7 bases short and J 0 bases short, with 15 bases between. CDR3 sequence (DNA): TGTGCCAGCACGAGCCCCGGGACTTCGAACACCGGGGAGCTGTTTTTT. Its translation is CASTSPGTSNTGELFF.